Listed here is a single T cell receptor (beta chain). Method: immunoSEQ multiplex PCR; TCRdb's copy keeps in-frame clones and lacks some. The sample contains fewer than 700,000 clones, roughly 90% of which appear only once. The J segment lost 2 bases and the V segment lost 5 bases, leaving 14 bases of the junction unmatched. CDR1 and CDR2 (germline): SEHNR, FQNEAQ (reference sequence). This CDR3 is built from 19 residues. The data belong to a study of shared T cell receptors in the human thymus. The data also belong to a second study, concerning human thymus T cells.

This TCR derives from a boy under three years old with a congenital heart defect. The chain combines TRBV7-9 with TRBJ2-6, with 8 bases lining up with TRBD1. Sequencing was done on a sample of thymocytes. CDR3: CASSTKGSGGNAGANVLTF. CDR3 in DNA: TGTGCCAGCAGCACAAAGGGGTCAGGGGGCAACGCTGGGGCCAACGTCCTGACTTTC.